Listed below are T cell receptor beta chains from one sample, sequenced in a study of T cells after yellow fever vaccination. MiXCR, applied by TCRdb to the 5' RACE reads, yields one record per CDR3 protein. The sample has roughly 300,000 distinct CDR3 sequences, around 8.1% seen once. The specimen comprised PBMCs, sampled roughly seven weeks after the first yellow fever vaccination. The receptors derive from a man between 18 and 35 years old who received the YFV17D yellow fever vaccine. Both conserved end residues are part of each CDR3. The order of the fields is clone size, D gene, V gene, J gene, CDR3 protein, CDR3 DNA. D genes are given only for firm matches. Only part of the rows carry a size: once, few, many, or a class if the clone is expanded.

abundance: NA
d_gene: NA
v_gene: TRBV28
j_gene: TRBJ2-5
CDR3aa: CASRPGMEQETQYF
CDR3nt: TGTGCCAGCAGGCCGGGAATGGAACAAGAGACCCAGTACTTC

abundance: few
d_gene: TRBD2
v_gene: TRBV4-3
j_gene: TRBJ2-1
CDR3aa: CASSAGTSGSEQFF
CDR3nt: TGCGCCAGCAGCGCCGGGACTAGCGGCAGTGAGCAGTTCTTC

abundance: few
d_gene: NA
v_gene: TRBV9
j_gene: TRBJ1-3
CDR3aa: CASSALHSSGNTIYF
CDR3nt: TGTGCCAGCAGCGCGCTTCACTCCTCTGGAAACACCATATATTTT

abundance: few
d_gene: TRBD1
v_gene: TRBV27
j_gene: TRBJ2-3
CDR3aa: CASTRQGRTDTQYF
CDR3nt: TGTGCCAGCACTAGACAGGGCCGCACAGATACGCAGTATTTT

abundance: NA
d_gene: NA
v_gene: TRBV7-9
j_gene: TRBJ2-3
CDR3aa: CASSLTQGGWTDTQYF
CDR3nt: TGTGCCAGCAGCTTAACACAGGGCGGTTGGACAGATACGCAGTATTTT

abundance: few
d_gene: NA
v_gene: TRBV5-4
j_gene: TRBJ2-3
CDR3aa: CASSLTGDTDTQYF
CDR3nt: TGTGCCAGCAGCTTGACGGGGGACACAGATACGCAGTATTTT

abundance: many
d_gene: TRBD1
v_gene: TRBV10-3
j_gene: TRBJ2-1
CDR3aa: CAIGQGNEQFF
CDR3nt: TGTGCCATCGGACAGGGGAATGAGCAGTTCTTC

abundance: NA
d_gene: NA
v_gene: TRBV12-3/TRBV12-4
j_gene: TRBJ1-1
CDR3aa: CASRIMGGENTEAFF
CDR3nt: TGTGCCAGCAGGATCATGGGCGGGGAGAACACTGAAGCTTTCTTT

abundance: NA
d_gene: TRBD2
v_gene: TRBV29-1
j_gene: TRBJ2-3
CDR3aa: CSVRSGGTDTQYF
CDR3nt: TGCAGCGTACGTAGCGGGGGCACAGATACGCAGTATTTT

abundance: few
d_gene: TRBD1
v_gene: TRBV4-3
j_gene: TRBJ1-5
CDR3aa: CASSEGAGGNQPQHF
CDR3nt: TGCGCCAGCAGCGAGGGGGCCGGGGGCAATCAGCCCCAGCATTTT